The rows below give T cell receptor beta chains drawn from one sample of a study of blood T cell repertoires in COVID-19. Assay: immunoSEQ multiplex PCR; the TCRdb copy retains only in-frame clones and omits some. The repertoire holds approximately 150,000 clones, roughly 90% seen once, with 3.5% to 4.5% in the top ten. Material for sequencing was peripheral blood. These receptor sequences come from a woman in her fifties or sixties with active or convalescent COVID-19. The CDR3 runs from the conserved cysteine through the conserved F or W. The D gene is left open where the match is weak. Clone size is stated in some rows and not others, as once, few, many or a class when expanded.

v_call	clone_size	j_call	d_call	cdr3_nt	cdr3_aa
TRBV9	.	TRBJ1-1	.	TGTGCCAGCAGCGTAGTTAAGCCAGGGGCTGAAGCTTTCTTT	CASSVVKPGAEAFF
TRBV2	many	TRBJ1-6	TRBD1	TGTGCCAGCAGTAGCCGGACAGGGGGTAATTCACCCCTCCACTTT	CASSSRTGGNSPLHF
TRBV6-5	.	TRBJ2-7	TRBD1	TGTGCCAGCAGTTACGGTGACAGGGGGCTCGAGCAGTACTTC	CASSYGDRGLEQYF
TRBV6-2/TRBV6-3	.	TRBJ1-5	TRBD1	TGTGCCAGCAGTTACTCCGCGGACAGGAGCAATCAGCCCCAGCATTTT	CASSYSADRSNQPQHF
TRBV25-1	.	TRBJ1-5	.	TGTGCCAGCAGTGGCCCACAGGTAAATCAGCCCCAGCATTTT	CASSGPQVNQPQHF
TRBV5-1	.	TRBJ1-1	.	TGCGCCAGCAGCACACAGGTGAACACTGAAGCTTTCTTT	CASSTQVNTEAFF
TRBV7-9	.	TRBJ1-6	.	TGTGCCAGCAGCCAGGACCAGGCGGGCAATTCACCCCTCCACTTT	CASSQDQAGNSPLHF
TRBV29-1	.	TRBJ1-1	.	TGCAGCGTTGAAGAAGGGGGCACTGAAGCTTTCTTT	CSVEEGGTEAFF
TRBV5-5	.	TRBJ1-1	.	TGTGCCAGCAGCTTGGCCTCGGTGAACACTGAAGCTTTCTTT	CASSLASVNTEAFF
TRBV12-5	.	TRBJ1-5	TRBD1	TGTGCTAGTGGTTTGGTAGGGGGCGGCAATCAGCCCCAGCATTTT	CASGLVGGGNQPQHF
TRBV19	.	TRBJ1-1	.	TGTGCCAGTAGGAGTGCCATGAACACTGAAGCTTTCTTT	CASRSAMNTEAFF
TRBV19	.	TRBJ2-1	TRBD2	TGTGCCAGTAGTTACCTAGCGGACCAATGGAATGAGCAGTTCTTC	CASSYLADQWNEQFF
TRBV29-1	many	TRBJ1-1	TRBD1	TGCAGCGCTCCTGGACAGGGGATAAACACTGAAGCTTTCTTT	CSAPGQGINTEAFF
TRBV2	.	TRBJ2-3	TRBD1	TGTGCCAGCAGTGAAGGGGACAGCCCAGATACGCAGTATTTT	CASSEGDSPDTQYF
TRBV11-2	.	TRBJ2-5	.	TGTGCCAGCAGCTTAAGCCCCGTCAGGGCGGAGACCCAGTACTTC	CASSLSPVRAETQYF
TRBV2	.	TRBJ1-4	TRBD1	TGTGCCAGCAGGACAGGGGTTAATGAAAAACTGTTTTTT	CASRTGVNEKLFF
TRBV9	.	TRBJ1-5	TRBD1	TGTGCCAGCAGCAGGACAGGGGGCGGACAGCCCCAGCATTTT	CASSRTGGGQPQHF
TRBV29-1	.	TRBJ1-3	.	TGCAGCGTTGGGCTCGACATGGCTGGAAACACCATATATTTT	CSVGLDMAGNTIYF
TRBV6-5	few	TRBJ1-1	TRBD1	TGTGCCAGCAGTTTAAACCGACAGGGCTACACTGAAGCTTTCTTT	CASSLNRQGYTEAFF
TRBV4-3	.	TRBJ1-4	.	TGCGCCAGCAGCCAAGATGGCGGGGGTGGAGAAAAACTGTTTTTT	CASSQDGGGGEKLFF
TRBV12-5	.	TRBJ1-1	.	TGTGCTAGTGGAACGAGCGGGTCCGGCACTGAAGCTTTCTTT	CASGTSGSGTEAFF
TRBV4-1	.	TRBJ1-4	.	TGCGCCAGCAGCCAAGGGACAGCCTATACAACTAATGAAAAACTGTTTTTT	CASSQGTAYTTNEKLFF
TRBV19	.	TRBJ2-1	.	TGTGCCAGTAGTAATCTGGACAACAACAATGAGCAGTTCTTC	CASSNLDNNNEQFF
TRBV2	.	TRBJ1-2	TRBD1	TGTGCCATACCGACAGGGGAGTCTATGGGCTACACCTTC	CAIPTGESMGYTF
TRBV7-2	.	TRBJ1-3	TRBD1	TGTGCCAGCAGCTCCAGACCGGGACAGGGTACGGGAAACACCATATATTTT	CASSSRPGQGTGNTIYF
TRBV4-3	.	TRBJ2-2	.	TGCGCCAGCAACCCCCGACTAAACACCGGGGAGCTGTTTTTT	CASNPRLNTGELFF
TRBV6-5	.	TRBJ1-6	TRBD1	TGTGCCAGCAGCGACCCGGGACAGCTTAATTCACCCCTCCACTTT	CASSDPGQLNSPLHF
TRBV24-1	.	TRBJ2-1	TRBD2	TGTGCCACCAGTGATCCCGGGACTAGCGGGGTCAATGAGCAGTTCTTC	CATSDPGTSGVNEQFF
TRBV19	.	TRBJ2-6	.	TGTGCCAGTAGTGGCAGGGCGTCTGGGGCCAACGTCCTGACTTTC	CASSGRASGANVLTF
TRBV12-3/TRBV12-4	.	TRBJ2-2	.	TGTGCCAGCAGTTCAGGGGTTACCGGGGAGCTGTTTTTT	CASSSGVTGELFF
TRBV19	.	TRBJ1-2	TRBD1	TGTGCCAGTAGTATAGAGGGACAGGGACGTTATGGCTACACCTTC	CASSIEGQGRYGYTF
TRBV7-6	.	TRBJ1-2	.	TGTGCCAGCAGCTCAGACACGGATTATGGCTACACCTTC	CASSSDTDYGYTF
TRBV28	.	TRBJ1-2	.	TGTGCCAGCAGTCCTAACAGGGACACTAACTATGGCTACACCTTC	CASSPNRDTNYGYTF